This TCR beta chain was profiled in a study of vaccination effects on CD4 cells after COVID-19. The germline V and J ends were trimmed by 6 bases and 8 bases, with 13 bases remaining between them. The CDR3 sequence is 12 residues long. Sequencing used immunoSEQ multiplex PCR; TCRdb keeps in-frame clones, though not all of them. Counted here are roughly 40,000 clones, 68% occurring once; the ten biggest clones make up 4% to 5%. With respect to this clone: Its antigen is still unknown.

When ten to eleven days of culture had elapsed, CD4+ T cells were isolated. The origin of this receptor is a human donor who received a COVID-19 vaccine. The source material was CD4+ T cells from PBMCs cultured without peptide, sampled before COVID-19 vaccination. The chain links TRBV12-3 or TRBV12-4 to TRBJ1-2, with D tentatively TRBD1 (6 bases). The CDR3 loop reads CASREGHGGYTF. Here the CDR3 DNA reads TGTGCCAGCAGGGAGGGACATGGAGGCTACACCTTC.